This TCR beta chain derives from a study of blood T cell repertoires in COVID-19. The wider study: From the United States, Italy and Spain came samples of acute and convalescent COVID-19.

Under the authors' procedure: Amplified reference gene primers provided the basis for estimating nucleated cell counts. The method was immunoSEQ multiplex PCR; TCRdb's version includes in-frame clones alone and lacks a portion of them. V and J calls plus clone size are reproduced from that table; the DNA served to infer D and trimming. The sample has some 300,000 clones, around 88% seen once. V trimming: 5 bases; J trimming: 5 bases; junction bases outside the gene matches: 5. Germline V gene data show CDR1 as SGHTA and CDR2 as FQGNSA. This CDR3 region has 14 residues. Sequencing was carried out using peripheral blood. This TCR derives from a woman in her 30s who had recovered from COVID-19. The chain couples TRBV7-2 to TRBJ1-5; 8 bases line up with TRBD1. CDR3 sequence (DNA): TGTGCCAGCAGCGGACAGGGCTATGATCAGCCCCAGCATTTT. It specifies CASSGQGYDQPQHF. Drawing the rest from reference TRBV7-2 and TRBJ1-5, the complete variable domain is GAGVSQSPSNKVTEKGKDVELRCDPISGHTALYWYRQSLGQGLEFLIYFQGNSAPDKSGLPSDRFSAERTGGSVSTLTIQRTQQEDSAVYLCASSGQGYDQPQHFGDGTRLSIL.